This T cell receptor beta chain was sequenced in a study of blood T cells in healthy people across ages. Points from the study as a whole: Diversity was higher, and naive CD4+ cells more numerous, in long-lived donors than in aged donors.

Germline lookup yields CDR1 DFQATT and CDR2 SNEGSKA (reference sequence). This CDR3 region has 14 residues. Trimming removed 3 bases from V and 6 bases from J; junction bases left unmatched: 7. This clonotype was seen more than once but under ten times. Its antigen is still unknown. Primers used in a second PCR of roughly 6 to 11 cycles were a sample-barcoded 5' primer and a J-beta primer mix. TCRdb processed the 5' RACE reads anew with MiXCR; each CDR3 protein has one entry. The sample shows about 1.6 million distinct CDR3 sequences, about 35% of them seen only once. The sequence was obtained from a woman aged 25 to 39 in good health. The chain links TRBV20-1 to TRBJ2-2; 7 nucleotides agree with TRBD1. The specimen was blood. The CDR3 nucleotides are TGCAGTGCTAGGGGAACAGGGGCGGCCGGGGAGCTGTTTTTT. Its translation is CSARGTGAAGELFF.